This TCR beta chain was retrieved from a study of T cells in Graves' hyperthyroidism and ophthalmopathy. The source material, RNA transcripts, was used to amplify TCR beta CDR3 regions. Initially, a first-round RT-PCR of the TCR CDR3 employed the HTBI primer set. MiXCR was run by TCRdb on the multiplex PCR reads, yielding one entry per CDR3 protein. This table has hundreds of thousands of distinct CDR3 sequences, approximately 20% appearing once. Germline V gene data show CDR1 as MDHEN and CDR2 as SYDVKM. CDR3 length: 16 amino acids. J gave up 0 bases and V 6 bases, and 11 bases lay outside the gene matches.

The sequenced sample consisted of blood. This rearrangement joins TRBV28 to TRBJ2-7, with 7 bases fitting TRBD2. The receptor was isolated from a woman younger than 30 with Graves' hyperthyroidism. The CDR3 reads CASRLRASGFSYEQYF. The CDR3 DNA sequence: TGTGCCAGCAGGCTGAGGGCTAGCGGTTTCTCCTACGAGCAGTACTTC.